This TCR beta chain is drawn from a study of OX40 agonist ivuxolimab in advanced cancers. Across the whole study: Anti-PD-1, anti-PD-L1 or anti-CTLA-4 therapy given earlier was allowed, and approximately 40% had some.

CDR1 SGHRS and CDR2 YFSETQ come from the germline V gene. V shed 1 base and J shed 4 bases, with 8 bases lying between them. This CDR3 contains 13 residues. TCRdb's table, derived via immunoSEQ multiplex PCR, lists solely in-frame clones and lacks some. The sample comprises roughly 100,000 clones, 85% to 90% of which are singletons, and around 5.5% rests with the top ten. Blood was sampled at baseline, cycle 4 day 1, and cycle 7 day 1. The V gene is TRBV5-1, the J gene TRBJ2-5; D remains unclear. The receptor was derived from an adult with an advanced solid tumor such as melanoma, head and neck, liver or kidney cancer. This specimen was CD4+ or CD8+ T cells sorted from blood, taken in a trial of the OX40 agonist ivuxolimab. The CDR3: CASSLHTRETQYF. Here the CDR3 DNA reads TGCGCCAGCAGCTTGCACACCAGAGAGACCCAGTACTTC.